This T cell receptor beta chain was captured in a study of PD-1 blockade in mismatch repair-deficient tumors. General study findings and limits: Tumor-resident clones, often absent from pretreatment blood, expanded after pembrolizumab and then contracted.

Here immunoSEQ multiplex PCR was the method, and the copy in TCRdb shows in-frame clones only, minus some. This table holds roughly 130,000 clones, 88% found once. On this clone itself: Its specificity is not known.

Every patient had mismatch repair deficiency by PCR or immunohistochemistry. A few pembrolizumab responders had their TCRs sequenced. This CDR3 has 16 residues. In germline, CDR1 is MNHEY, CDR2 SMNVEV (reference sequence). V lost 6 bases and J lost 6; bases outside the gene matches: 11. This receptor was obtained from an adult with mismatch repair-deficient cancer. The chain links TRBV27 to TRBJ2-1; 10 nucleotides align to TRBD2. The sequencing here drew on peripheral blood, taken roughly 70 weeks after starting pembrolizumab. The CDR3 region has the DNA TGTGCCAGCAGACCCATAGCGGGAGGCTTCGGCAATGAGCAGTTCTTC. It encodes CASRPIAGGFGNEQFF.